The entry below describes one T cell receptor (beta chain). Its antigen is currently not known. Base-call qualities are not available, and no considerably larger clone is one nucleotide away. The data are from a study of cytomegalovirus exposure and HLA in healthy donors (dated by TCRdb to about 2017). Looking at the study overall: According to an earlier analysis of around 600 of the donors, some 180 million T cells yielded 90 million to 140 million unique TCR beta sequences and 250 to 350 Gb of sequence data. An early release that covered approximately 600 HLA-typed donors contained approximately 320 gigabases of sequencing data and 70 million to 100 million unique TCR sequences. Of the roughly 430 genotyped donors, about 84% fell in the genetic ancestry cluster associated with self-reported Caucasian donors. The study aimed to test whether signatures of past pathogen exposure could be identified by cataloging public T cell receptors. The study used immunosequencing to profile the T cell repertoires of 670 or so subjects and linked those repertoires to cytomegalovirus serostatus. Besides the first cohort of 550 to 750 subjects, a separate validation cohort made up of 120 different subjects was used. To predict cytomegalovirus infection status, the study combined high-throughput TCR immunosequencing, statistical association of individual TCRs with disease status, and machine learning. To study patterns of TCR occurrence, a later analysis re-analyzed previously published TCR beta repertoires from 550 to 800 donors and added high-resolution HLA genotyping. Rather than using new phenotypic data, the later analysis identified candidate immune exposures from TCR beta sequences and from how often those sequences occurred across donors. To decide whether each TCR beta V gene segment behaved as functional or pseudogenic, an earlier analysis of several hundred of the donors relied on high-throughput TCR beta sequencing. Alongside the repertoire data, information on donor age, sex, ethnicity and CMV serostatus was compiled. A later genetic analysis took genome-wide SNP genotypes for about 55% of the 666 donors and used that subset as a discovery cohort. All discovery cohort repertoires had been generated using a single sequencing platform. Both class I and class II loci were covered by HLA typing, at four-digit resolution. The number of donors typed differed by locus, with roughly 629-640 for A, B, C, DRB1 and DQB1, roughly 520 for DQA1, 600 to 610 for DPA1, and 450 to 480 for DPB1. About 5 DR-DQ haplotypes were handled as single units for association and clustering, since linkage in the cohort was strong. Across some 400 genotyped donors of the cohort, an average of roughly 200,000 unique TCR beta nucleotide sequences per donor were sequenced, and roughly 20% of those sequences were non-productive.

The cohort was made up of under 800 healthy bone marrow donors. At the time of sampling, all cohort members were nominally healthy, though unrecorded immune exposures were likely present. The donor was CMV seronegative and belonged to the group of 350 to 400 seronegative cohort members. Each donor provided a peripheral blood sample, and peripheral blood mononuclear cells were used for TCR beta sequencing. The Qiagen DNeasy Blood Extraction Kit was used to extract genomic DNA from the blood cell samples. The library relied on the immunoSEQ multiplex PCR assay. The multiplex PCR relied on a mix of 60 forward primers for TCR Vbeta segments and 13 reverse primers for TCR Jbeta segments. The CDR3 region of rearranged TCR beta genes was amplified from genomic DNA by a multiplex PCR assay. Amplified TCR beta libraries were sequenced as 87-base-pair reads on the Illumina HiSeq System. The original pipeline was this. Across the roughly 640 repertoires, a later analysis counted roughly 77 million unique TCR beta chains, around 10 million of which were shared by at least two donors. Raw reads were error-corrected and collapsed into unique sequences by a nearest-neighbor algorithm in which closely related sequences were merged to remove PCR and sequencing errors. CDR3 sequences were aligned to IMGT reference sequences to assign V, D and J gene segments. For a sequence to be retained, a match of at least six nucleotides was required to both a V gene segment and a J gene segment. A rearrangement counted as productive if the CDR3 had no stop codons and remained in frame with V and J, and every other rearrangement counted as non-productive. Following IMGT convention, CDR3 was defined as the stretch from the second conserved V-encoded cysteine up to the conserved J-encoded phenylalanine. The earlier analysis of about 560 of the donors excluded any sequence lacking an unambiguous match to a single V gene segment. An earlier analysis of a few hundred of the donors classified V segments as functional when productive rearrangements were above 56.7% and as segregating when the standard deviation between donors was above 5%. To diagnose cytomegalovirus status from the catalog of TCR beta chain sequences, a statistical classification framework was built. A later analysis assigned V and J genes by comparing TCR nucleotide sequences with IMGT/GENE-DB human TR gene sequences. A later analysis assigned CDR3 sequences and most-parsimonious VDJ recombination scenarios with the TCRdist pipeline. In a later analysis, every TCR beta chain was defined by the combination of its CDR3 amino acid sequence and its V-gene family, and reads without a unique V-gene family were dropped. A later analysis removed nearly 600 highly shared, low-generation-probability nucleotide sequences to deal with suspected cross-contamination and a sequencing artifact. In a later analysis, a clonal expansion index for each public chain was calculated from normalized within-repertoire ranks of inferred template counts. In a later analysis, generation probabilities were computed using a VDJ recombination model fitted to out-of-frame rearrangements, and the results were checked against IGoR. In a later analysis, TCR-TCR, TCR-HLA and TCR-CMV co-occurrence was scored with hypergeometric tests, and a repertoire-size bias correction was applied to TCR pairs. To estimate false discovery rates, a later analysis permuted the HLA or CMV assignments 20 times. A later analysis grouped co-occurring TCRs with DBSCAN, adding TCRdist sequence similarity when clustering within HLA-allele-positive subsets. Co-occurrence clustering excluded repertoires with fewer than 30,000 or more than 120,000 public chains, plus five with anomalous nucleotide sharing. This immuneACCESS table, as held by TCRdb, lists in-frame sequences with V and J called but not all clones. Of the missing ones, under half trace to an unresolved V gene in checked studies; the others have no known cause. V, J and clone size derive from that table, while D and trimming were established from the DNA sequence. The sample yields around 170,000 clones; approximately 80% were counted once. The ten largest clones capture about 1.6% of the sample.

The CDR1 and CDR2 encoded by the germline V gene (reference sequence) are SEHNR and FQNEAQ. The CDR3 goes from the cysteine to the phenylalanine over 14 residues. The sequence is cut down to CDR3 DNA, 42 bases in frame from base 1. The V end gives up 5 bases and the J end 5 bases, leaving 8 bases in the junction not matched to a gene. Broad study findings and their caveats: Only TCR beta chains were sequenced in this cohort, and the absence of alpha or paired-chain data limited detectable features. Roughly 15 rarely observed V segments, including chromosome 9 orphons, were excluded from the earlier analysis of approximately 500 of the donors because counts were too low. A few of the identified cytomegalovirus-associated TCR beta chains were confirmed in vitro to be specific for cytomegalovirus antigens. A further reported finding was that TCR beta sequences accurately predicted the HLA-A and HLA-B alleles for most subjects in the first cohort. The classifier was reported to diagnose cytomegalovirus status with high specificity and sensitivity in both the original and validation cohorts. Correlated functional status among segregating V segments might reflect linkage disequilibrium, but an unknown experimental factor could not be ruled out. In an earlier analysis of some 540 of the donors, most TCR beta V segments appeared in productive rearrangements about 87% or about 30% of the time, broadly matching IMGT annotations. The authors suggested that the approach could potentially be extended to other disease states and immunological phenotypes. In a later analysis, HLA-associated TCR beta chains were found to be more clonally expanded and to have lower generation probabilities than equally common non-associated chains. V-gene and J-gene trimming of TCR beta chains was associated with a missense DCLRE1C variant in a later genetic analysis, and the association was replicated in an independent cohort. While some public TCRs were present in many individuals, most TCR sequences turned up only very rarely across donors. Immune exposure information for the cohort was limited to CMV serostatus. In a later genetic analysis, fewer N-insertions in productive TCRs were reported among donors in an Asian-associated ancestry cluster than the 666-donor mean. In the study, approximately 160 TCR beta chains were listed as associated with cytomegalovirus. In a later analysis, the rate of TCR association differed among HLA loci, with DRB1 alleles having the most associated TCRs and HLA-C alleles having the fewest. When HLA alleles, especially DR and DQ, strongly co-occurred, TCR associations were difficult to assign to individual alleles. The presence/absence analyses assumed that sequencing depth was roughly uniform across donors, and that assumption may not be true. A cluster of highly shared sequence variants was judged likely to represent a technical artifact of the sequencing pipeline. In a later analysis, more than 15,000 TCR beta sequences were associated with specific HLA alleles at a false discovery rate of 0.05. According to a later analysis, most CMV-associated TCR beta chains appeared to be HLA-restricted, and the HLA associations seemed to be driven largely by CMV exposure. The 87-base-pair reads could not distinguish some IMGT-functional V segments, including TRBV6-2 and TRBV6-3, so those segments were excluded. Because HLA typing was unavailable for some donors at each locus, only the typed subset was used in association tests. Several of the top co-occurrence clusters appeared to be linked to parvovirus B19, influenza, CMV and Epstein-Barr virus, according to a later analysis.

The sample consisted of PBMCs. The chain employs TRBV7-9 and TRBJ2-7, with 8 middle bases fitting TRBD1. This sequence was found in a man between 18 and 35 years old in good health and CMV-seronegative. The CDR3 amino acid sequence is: CASSPQGARDEQYF. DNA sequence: TGTGCCAGCAGCCCCCAGGGGGCGCGGGACGAGCAGTACTTC.